The rows below give T cell receptor beta chains drawn from one sample of a study of identical twins. MiXCR, applied by TCRdb to the 5' RACE reads, yields one record per CDR3 protein. The sample consists of 640,000 or so distinct CDR3 sequences, around 6% of them appearing once. Sequenced input: naive T cells sorted from blood. These TCRs come from a man aged 18 to 29 in good health. The CDR3 runs from the conserved cysteine through the conserved F or W. Each record gives: V gene, J gene, D gene, clone size, CDR3 length, CDR3 DNA, CDR3 protein. The D gene is left open where the match is weak. A clone size is listed for some rows: how often the clone was seen (once, few, many), or a class if it is expanded.

TRBV12-3/TRBV12-4	TRBJ2-3	.	.	14	TGTGCCAGCAGTTTACGGGGGTACACAGATACGCAGTATTTT	CASSLRGYTDTQYF
TRBV11-2	TRBJ2-1	TRBD2	many	14	TGTGCCAGCAGAATACTAGCGGGAGTTCGCGAGCAGTTCTTC	CASRILAGVREQFF
TRBV7-9	TRBJ2-5	.	few	13	TGTGCCAGCAGCTTTTCCTCCTGGGGGACCCAGTACTTC	CASSFSSWGTQYF
TRBV6-5	TRBJ2-1	.	many	15	TGTGCCAGCAGTTACAGTGTGGACGGAGACAATGAGCAGTTCTTC	CASSYSVDGDNEQFF
TRBV12-3/TRBV12-4	TRBJ2-2	.	many	14	TGTGCCAGCAGCCAAAGTTCGGTGGCCGGGGAGCTGTTTTTT	CASSQSSVAGELFF
TRBV12-3/TRBV12-4	TRBJ1-1	.	many	13	TGTGCCAGCAGCCGCCTGGGGAACACTGAAGCTTTCTTT	CASSRLGNTEAFF
TRBV20-1	TRBJ2-1	.	many	14	TGCAGTATGAACCGCGGGCCTGGCTACAATGAGCAGTTCTTC	CSMNRGPGYNEQFF
TRBV6-2/TRBV6-3	TRBJ2-7	.	many	15	TGTGCCAGCAGTTACTCGACAGCATCATTCTCCGAGCAGTACTTC	CASSYSTASFSEQYF
TRBV6-6	TRBJ1-2	.	many	13	TGTGCCAGCAGTTCGGGACGGATGAACGGCTACACCTTC	CASSSGRMNGYTF
TRBV6-2/TRBV6-3	TRBJ1-5	TRBD1	few	16	TGTGCCAGCAGAGAAGGGACAGGCGGCGAGAATCAGCCCCAGCATTTT	CASREGTGGENQPQHF
TRBV12-3/TRBV12-4	TRBJ2-1	.	many	11	TGTGCCAGCAGTTACCTGGGACTTGTGTTCTTC	CASSYLGLVFF
TRBV24-1	TRBJ2-3	.	many	15	TGTGCCACCAGTGACTCCCGGGACAACACAGATACGCAGTATTTT	CATSDSRDNTDTQYF
TRBV7-2	TRBJ1-5	.	.	14	TGTTCCAGCAGCTTATCCGTGGGGCATCAGCCCCAGCATTTT	CSSSLSVGHQPQHF
TRBV28	TRBJ2-7	.	many	13	TGTGCCAGCAGTTTATTGGGACAATACGAGCAGTACTTC	CASSLLGQYEQYF
TRBV15	TRBJ2-5	.	.	16	TGTGCCACCAGCAACCGTTTTGCAGGATCCCAAGAGACCCAGTACTTC	CATSNRFAGSQETQYF
TRBV3-1	TRBJ2-3	.	.	17	TGTGCCAGCAGCCAAGAATCGCTCGTCGGGAGTCGAGATACGCAGTATTTT	CASSQESLVGSRDTQYF
TRBV20-1	TRBJ2-1	.	.	15	TGCAGTGCTAAGGCCCCCGGGACGCCCTACAATGAGCAGTTCTTC	CSAKAPGTPYNEQFF
TRBV9	TRBJ1-1	TRBD1	many	13	TGTGCCAGCAGGCGACAGGGGGACACTGAAGCTTTCTTT	CASRRQGDTEAFF
TRBV15	TRBJ2-1	TRBD2	many	19	TGTGCCACCAGCAGAGATGAGCGGGAGGGCCTAGGGGCCCGTTATGAGCAGTTCTTC	CATSRDEREGLGARYEQFF
TRBV12-3/TRBV12-4	TRBJ2-3	.	few	14	TGTGCCAGCACCCGGGGGCCCGTCAAAAATACGCAGTATTTT	CASTRGPVKNTQYF
TRBV5-1	TRBJ1-1	.	many	13	TGTGCCAGCAGCTTAGGGTCGAACACTGAAGCTTTCTTT	CASSLGSNTEAFF
TRBV5-1	TRBJ1-2	.	many	15	TGCGCCAGCAGCTTACTCCACAGGGCTTTGAATGGCTACACCTTC	CASSLLHRALNGYTF
TRBV18	TRBJ1-1	.	.	14	TGTGCCAGCTCACTCTCCGACAGGTCCGCTGAAGCTTTCTTT	CASSLSDRSAEAFF
TRBV15	TRBJ2-1	TRBD2	many	16	TGTGCCACCAGCCCTCCAGCGGGAGGGCATGTAGGTGAGCAGTTCTTC	CATSPPAGGHVGEQFF
TRBV10-3	TRBJ2-3	TRBD2	many	14	TGTGCCATCACCCCTAGCGGCACCACAGATACGCAGTATTTT	CAITPSGTTDTQYF
TRBV29-1	TRBJ2-1	.	.	12	TGCAGCGTTCGGCGGTCCTACAATGAGCAGTTCTTC	CSVRRSYNEQFF
TRBV12-3/TRBV12-4	TRBJ2-3	TRBD1	many	14	TGTGCCAGCAGGGGGGGACAGGTGGTAGATACGCAGTATTTT	CASRGGQVVDTQYF
TRBV6-1	TRBJ2-1	TRBD2	.	15	TGTGCCAGCAGATCACTAGCGGGATCACTAAATGAGCAGTTCTTC	CASRSLAGSLNEQFF
TRBV10-3	TRBJ2-6	TRBD2	few	20	TGTGCCATCAGTGAGTCTATAAACGAGCGGGGGGTCTCTGGGGCCAACGTCCTGACTTTC	CAISESINERGVSGANVLTF
TRBV27	TRBJ2-1	.	many	17	TGTGCCAGCAGTCTCTTGAGTCGTATTAGCTCCTACAATGAGCAGTTCTTC	CASSLLSRISSYNEQFF
TRBV30	TRBJ2-1	.	many	13	TGTGCCTGGATCGGGGCGGGATACAATGAGCAGTTCTTC	CAWIGAGYNEQFF
TRBV12-3/TRBV12-4	TRBJ1-1	.	few	16	TGTGCCAGCAGTTTTACGGGGATAGGTACCGACACTGAAGCTTTCTTT	CASSFTGIGTDTEAFF
TRBV20-1	TRBJ2-1	.	few	18	TGCAGTGCCGAGAGCTGGCTAGCGAATCCGAGCTCCTACAATGAGCAGTTCTTC	CSAESWLANPSSYNEQFF
TRBV12-3/TRBV12-4	TRBJ2-1	.	many	15	TGTGCCAGCAGCCAAACGGATAGCTCCTACAATGAGCAGTTCTTC	CASSQTDSSYNEQFF
TRBV7-8	TRBJ1-5	TRBD1	few	18	TGTGCCAGCAGCTTAAAGGCAGGGGGCCAGGATAGCAATCAGCCCCAGCATTTT	CASSLKAGGQDSNQPQHF
TRBV12-3/TRBV12-4	TRBJ1-1	.	many	14	TGTGCCAGCAGTTTACAGGGGATTACGACTGAAGCTTTCTTT	CASSLQGITTEAFF
TRBV12-3/TRBV12-4	TRBJ2-3	TRBD1	few	15	TGTGCCAGCAGTTTCACAGGGGGCAGGACAGATACGCAGTATTTT	CASSFTGGRTDTQYF
TRBV6-1	TRBJ1-5	TRBD1	many	17	TGTGCCAGCAGTAAACGACAGGGGATCGATAGCAATCAGCCCCAGCATTTT	CASSKRQGIDSNQPQHF
TRBV7-9	TRBJ2-7	TRBD2	.	15	TGTGCCAGCGTTAACGGGAGGTCCGGAATGTACGAGCAGTACTTC	CASVNGRSGMYEQYF
TRBV12-3/TRBV12-4	TRBJ1-5	.	many	13	TGTGCCAGCAGTTTGGTGGGAATTGGGCCCCAGCATTTT	CASSLVGIGPQHF
TRBV28	TRBJ1-2	.	few	11	TGTGCCAGCGGCCACGAAGAAGGCTACACCTTC	CASGHEEGYTF
TRBV7-8	TRBJ2-5	.	many	15	TGTGCCAGCAGCTTAGAACGGGCAGTTGAAGAGACCCAGTACTTC	CASSLERAVEETQYF
TRBV9	TRBJ2-1	.	many	14	TGTGCCAGCAGCGCTAGGGGCGGATACAATGAGCAGTTCTTC	CASSARGGYNEQFF
TRBV6-1	TRBJ2-7	TRBD1	.	13	TGTGCCAGCAACCACAGGGGACCCTACGAGCAGTACTTC	CASNHRGPYEQYF
TRBV15	TRBJ2-7	TRBD1	few	16	TGTGCCACCAGCAGAGGAGGGGGCGCAAAAACCTACGAGCAGTACTTC	CATSRGGGAKTYEQYF
TRBV14	TRBJ2-7	TRBD1	.	15	TGTGCCAGCAGCCCGCCGGGACAGGGGTTCCACGAGCAGTACTTC	CASSPPGQGFHEQYF
TRBV18	TRBJ2-7	.	few	14	TGTGCCAGCTCACCACCGGCTGGGGTCAACGAGCAGTACTTC	CASSPPAGVNEQYF